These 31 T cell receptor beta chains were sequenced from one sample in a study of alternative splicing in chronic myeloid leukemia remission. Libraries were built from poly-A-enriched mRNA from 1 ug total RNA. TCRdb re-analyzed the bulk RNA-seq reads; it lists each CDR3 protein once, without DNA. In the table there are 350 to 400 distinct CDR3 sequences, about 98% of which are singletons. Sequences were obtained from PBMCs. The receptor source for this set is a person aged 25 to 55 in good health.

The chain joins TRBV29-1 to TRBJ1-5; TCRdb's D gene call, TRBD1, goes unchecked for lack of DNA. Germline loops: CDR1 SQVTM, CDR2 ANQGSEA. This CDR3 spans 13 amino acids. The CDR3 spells CSVGDRDYQPQHF. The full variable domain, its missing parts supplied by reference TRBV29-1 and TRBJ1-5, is SAVISQKPSRDICQRGTSLTIQCQVDSQVTMMFWYRQQPGQSLTLIATANQGSEATYESGFVIDKFPISRPNLTFSTLTVSNMSPEDSSIYLCSVGDRDYQPQHFGDGTRLSIL.

The CDR3 reads CASTQGEAGELFF. The rearrangement links TRBV27 to TRBJ2-2; TCRdb selects TRBD2, and the lack of DNA leaves this call unchecked. The CDR3 runs to 13 residues. CDR1 and CDR2 (germline): MNHEY, SMNVEV (reference sequence).

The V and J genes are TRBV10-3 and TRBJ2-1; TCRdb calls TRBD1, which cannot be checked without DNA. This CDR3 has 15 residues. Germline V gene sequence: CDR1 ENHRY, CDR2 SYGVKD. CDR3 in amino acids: CAISDNRGTYNEQFF.

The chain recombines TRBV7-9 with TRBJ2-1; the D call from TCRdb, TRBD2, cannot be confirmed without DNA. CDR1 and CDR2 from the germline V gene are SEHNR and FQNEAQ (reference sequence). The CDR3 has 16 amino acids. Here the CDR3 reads CASSFSTSGSHNEQFF. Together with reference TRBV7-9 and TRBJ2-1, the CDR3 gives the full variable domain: DTGVSQNPRHKITKRGQNVTFRCDPISEHNRLYWYRQTLGQGPEFLTYFQNEAQLEKSRLLSDRFSAERPKGSFSTLEIQRTEQGDSAMYLCASSFSTSGSHNEQFFGPGTRLTVL.

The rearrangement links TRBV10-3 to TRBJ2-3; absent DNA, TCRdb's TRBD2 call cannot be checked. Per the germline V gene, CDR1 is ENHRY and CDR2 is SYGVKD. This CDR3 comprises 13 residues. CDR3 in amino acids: CAISGSVVDTQYF.

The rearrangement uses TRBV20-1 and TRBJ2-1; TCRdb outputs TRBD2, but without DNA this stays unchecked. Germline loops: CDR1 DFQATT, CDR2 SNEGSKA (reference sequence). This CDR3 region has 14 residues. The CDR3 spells CSAITSGGYNEQFF.

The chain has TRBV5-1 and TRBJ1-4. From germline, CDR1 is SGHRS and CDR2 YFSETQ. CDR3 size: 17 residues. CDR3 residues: CASSLIGPQESNEKLFF.

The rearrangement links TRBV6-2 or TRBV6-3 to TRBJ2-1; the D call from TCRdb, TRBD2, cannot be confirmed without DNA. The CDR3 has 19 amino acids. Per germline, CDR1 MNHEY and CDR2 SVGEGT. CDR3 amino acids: CASSTRDGGKLRGYNEQFF.

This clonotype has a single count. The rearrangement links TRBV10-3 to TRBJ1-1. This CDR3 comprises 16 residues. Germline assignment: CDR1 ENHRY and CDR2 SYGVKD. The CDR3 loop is CAISEQMDFLNTEAFF.

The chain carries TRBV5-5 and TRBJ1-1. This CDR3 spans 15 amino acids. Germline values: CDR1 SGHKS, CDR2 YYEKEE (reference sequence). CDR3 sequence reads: CASSLVWQLNTEAFF.

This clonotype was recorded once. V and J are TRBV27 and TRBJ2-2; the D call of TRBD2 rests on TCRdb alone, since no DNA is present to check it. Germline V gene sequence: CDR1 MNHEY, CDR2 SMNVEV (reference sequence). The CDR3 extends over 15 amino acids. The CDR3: CASSLMGSYTGELFF.

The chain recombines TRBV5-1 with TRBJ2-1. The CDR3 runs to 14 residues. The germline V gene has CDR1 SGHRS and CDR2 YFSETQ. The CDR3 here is CASSSVGPYNEQFF. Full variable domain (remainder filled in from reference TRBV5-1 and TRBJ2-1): KAGVTQTPRYLIKTRGQQVTLSCSPISGHRSVSWYQQTPGQGLQFLFEYFSETQRNKGNFPGRFSGRQFSNSRSEMNVSTLELGDSALYLCASSSVGPYNEQFFGPGTRLTVL.

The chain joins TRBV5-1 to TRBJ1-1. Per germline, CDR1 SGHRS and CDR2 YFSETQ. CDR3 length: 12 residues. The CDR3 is CASSQGDTEAFF.

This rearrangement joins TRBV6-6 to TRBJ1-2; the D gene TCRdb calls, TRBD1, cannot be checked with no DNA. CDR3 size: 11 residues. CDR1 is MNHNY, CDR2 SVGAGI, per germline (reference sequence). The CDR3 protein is CASSPSWGYTF.

CDR3 sequence: CASGLRTRFGNTIYF. J is TRBJ1-3 and V is TRBV12-5. This CDR3 is 15 amino acids long. Germline-derived CDR1 and CDR2 are LGHNT and FRNRAP.

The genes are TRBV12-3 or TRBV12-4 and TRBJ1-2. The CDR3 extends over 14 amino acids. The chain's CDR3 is CASSLGHSNYGYTF.

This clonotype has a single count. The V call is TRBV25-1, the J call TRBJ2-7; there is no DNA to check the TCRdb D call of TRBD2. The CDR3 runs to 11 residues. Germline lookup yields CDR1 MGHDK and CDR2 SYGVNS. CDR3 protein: CASSEGYEQYF.

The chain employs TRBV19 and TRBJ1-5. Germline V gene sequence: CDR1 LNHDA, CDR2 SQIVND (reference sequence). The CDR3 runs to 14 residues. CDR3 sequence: CASSIGTENQPQHF.

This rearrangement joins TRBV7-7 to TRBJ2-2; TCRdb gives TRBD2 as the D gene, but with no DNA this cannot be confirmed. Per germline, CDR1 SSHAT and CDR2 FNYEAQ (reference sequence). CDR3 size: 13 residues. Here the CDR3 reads CASSLVEAGELFF.

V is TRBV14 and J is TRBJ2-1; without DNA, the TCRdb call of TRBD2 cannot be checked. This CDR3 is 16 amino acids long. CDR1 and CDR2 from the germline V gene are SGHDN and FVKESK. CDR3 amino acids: CASSQFGAGVYNEQFF.

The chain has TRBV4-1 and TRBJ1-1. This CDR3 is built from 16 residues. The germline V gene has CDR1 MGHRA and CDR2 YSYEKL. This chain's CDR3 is CASSLAQGARDTEAFF.

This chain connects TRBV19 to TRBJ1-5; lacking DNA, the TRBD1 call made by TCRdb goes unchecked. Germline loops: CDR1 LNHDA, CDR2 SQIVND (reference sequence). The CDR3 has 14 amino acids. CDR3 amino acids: CASLGTGPNQPQHF.

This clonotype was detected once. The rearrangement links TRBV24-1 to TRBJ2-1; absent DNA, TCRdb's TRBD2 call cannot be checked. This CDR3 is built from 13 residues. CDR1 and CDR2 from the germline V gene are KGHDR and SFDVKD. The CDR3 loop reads CATSDPTQDEQFF.

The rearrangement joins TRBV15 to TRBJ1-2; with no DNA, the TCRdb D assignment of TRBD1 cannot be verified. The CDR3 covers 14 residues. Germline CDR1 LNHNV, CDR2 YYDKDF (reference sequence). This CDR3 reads CATSSGTVGYGYTF.

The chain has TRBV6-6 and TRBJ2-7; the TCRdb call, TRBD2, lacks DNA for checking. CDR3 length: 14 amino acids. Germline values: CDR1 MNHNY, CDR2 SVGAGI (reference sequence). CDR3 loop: CASSYHWRDYEQYF.

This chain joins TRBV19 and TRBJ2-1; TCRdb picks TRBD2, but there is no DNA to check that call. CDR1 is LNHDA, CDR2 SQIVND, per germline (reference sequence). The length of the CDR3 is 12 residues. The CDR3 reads CASSGGGNEQFF. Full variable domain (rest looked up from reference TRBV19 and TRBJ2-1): DGGITQSPKYLFRKEGQNVTLSCEQNLNHDAMYWYRQDPGQGLRLIYYSQIVNDFQKGDIAEGYSVSREKKESFPLTVTSAQKNPTAFYLCASSGGGNEQFFGPGTRLTVL.

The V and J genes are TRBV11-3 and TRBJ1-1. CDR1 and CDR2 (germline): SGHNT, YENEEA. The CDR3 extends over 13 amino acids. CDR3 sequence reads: CASNPPDNTEAFF.

This chain's CDR3 is CASKEHYTDTQYF. The chain carries TRBV19 and TRBJ2-3. The CDR3 runs 13 residues. CDR1 LNHDA and CDR2 SQIVND come from the germline V gene (reference sequence).

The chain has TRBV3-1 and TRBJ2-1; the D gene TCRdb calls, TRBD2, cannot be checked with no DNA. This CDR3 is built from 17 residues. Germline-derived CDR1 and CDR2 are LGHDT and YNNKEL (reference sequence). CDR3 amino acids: CASSPQGSSGPYNEQFF.

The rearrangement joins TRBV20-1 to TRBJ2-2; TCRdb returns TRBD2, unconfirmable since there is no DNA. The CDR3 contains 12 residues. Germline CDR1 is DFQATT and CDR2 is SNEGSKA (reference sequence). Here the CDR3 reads CSARAQWGELFF.

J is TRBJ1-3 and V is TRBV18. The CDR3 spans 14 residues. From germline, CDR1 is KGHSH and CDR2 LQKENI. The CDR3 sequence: CASSPGTSGNTIYF.